This T cell receptor (beta chain) was profiled in a study of blood T cell repertoires in COVID-19. Study-wide background: Donors in the United States, Italy and Spain gave samples during acute or convalescent COVID-19. PBMCs, B-cell-depleted T cells, or T cells were the source of the cDNA or gDNA that made up the material.

Profiling relied on immunoSEQ multiplex PCR, and the TCRdb table lists in-frame clones only, not all of them. The sample has hundreds of thousands of clones, around 84% seen once. Clinical history as reported by participants underpinned cohort assignment. This clone was recorded once. A read error may account for a junction end that differs from germline. This receptor was taken from a woman between 35 and 50 years old who had recovered from COVID-19. The sequencing sample was made of PBMCs or T cells enriched from blood (not recorded which).

The chain's CDR3 is CASKGFLGQSDF. The CDR3 bases are TGTGCCAGCAAGGGTTTTTTGGGGCAGTCAGATTTT. V and J are TRBV6-5 and TRBJ1-3, with D maybe TRBD1 (5 bases). The CDR3 is 12 amino acids. Germline CDR1 and CDR2: MNHEY and SVGAGI.